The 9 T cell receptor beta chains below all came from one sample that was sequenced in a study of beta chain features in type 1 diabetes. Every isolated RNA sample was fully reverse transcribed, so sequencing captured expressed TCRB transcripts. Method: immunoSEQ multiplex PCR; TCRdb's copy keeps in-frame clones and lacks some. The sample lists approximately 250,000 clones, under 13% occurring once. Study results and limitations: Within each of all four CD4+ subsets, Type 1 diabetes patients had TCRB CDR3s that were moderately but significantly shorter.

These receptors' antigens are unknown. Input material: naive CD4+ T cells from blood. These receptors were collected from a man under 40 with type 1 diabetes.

CDR3 loop: CASSGVSNQPQHF. The CDR3, as DNA: TGTGCCAGCAGTGGAGTTAGCAATCAGCCCCAGCATTTT. This rearrangement joins TRBV7-9 to TRBJ1-5; D not resolved. V dropped 6 bases and J dropped 0 bases, with 6 bases sitting between them. The V gene's germline CDR1 is SEHNR and CDR2 FQNEAQ (reference sequence). This CDR3 is 13 amino acids long.

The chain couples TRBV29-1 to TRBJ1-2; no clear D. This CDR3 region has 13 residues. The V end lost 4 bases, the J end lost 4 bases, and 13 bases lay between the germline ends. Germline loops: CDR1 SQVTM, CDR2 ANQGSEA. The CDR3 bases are TGCAGCGTTGGGGAGACCAGAGGCTATGGCTACACCTTC. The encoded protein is CSVGETRGYGYTF.

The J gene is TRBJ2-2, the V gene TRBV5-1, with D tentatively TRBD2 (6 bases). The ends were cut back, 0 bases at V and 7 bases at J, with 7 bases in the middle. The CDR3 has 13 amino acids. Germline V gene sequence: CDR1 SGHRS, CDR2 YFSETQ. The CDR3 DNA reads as TGCGCCAGCAGCTTGGCTAGCGACGGGGAGCTGTTTTTT. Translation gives CASSLASDGELFF.

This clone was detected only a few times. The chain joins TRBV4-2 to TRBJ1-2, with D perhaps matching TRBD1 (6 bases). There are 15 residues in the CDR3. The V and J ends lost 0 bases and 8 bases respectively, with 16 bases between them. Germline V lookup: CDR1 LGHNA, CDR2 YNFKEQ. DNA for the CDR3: TGTGCCAGCAGCCAAGAGACCAGGGGTGCGGCCGGCTACACCTTC. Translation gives CASSQETRGAAGYTF.

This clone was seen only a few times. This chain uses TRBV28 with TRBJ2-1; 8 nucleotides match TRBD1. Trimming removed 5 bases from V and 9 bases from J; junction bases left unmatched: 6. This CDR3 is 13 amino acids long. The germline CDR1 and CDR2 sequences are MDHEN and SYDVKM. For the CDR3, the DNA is TGTGCCAGCAGTCCCGGCACAGGGGGTGAGCAGTTCTTC. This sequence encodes CASSPGTGGEQFF.

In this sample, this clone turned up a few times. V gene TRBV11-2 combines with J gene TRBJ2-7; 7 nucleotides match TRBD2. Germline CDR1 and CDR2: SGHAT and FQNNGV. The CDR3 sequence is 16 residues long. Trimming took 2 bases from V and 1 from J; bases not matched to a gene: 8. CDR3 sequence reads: CASSLRASGLSYEQYF. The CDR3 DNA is TGTGCCAGCAGCTTACGTGCTAGCGGTTTATCCTACGAGCAGTACTTC.

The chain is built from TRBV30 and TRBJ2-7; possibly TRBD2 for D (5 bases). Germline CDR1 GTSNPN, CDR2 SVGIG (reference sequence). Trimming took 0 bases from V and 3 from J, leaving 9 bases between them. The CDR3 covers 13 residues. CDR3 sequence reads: CAWSVPGNYEQYF. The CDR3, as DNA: TGTGCCTGGAGTGTACCCGGGAACTACGAGCAGTACTTC.

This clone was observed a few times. Here the CDR3 reads CASSWARLRGEAFF. The CDR3 DNA follows: TGTGCCAGCAGCTGGGCCCGATTAAGGGGTGAAGCTTTCTTT. The genes are TRBV5-6 and TRBJ1-1, with D possibly matching TRBD1 (5 bases). The V end was cut by 3 bases, the J end by 7 bases, with 16 bases between. Per the germline V gene, CDR1 is SGHDT and CDR2 is YYEEEE. The length of the CDR3 is 14 residues.

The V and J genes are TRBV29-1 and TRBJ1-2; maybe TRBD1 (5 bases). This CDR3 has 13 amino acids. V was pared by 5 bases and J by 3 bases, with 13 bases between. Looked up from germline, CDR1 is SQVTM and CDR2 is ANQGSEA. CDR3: CSVFHGGDYGYTF. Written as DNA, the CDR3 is TGCAGCGTTTTTCACGGGGGTGACTATGGCTACACCTTC.